These 28 T cell receptor beta chains came from one sample sequenced in a study of T cells after yellow fever vaccination. TCRdb redid the calling of the 5' RACE reads with MiXCR, one entry per CDR3 protein. The data hold roughly 74,000 distinct CDR3 sequences, with roughly 6.9% observed a single time. The sample consisted of CD8+ T cells sorted from PBMCs, taken less than 6 days after the first yellow fever vaccination. The receptors derive from a man younger than 35 who received the YFV17D yellow fever vaccine.

The rearrangement links TRBV7-9 to TRBJ1-1; D gene unclear. CDR1 is SEHNR and CDR2 is FQNEAQ in the germline V gene (reference sequence). V lost 3 bases and J lost 6, with 8 bases in between. The CDR3 covers 12 residues. This CDR3 reads CASSFALSEAFF. CDR3 nucleotides: TGTGCCAGCAGCTTTGCCCTCTCTGAAGCTTTCTTT.

This clonotype was found a few times. The CDR3 nucleotides read TGTGCCAGCAGTTTTCTGGGGGTGAGCTACACCTTC. It encodes CASSFLGVSYTF. This chain links TRBV28 with TRBJ1-2; the D gene is possibly TRBD1 (5 bases). The germline V and J ends were trimmed by 3 bases and 9 bases, with 11 bases remaining between them. This CDR3 is built from 12 residues. The germline V gene has CDR1 MDHEN and CDR2 SYDVKM.

This clonotype was observed once. The chain recombines TRBV4-1 with TRBJ2-3; 10 nucleotides line up with TRBD2. The CDR3 runs to 18 residues. V trimming: 0 bases; J trimming: 0 bases; junction bases outside the gene matches: 6. Germline assignment: CDR1 MGHRA and CDR2 YSYEKL. The CDR3 DNA reads TGCGCCAGCAGCCAAGACTTATCTAGCGGGAGAAGCACAGATACGCAGTATTTT. It is translated as CASSQDLSSGRSTDTQYF.

Regarding this clonotype: A read error may be the cause here, since a much bigger clone is one base away. The chain employs TRBV4-1 and TRBJ2-1; perhaps TRBD2 as D (7 bases). This CDR3 is 14 amino acids long. CDR1 and CDR2 (germline): MGHRA, YSYEKL. The CDR3 here is CASSKDRGANEQFF. CDR3 sequence (DNA): TGCGCCAGCAGCAAAGATCGGGGGGCCAATGAGCAGTTCTTC.

This clonotype was seen many times. The V and J genes are TRBV7-9 and TRBJ1-4; D remains unclear. Germline assignment: CDR1 SEHNR and CDR2 FQNEAQ (reference sequence). V was pared by 4 bases and J by 0 bases, with 6 bases between. The CDR3 contains 14 residues. The CDR3 loop is CASSYYATNEKLFF. For the CDR3, the DNA is TGTGCCAGCAGCTACTATGCAACTAATGAAAAACTGTTTTTT.

This clonotype was detected many times. V is TRBV5-6 and J is TRBJ2-7; possibly TRBD2 for D (6 bases). Germline V lookup: CDR1 SGHDT, CDR2 YYEEEE. The CDR3 is 17 residues long. V lost 3 bases and J lost 1, with 20 bases in between. The CDR3 spells CASSWASEYVLSYEQYF. The DNA of the CDR3 is TGTGCCAGCAGCTGGGCTAGCGAATACGTCCTATCCTACGAGCAGTACTTC.

The chain combines TRBV4-1 with TRBJ2-1, with D unresolved. This CDR3 spans 19 amino acids. Germline-derived CDR1 and CDR2 are MGHRA and YSYEKL. The V end was cut by 4 bases, the J end by 0 bases, with 22 bases between. CDR3 nucleotides: TGCGCCAGCAGCCCGAGAACGGGCAGCCTAAAAGGCTCCTACAATGAGCAGTTCTTC. This translates into CASSPRTGSLKGSYNEQFF.

V gene TRBV5-1 combines with J gene TRBJ2-2, with D unclear. The CDR3 length is 18 residues. Germline V gene sequence: CDR1 SGHRS, CDR2 YFSETQ. The ends were cut back, 0 bases at V and 6 bases at J, with 21 bases in the middle. The CDR3 DNA sequence: TGCGCCAGCAGCTTGGACGGCCGGTATTCCTCCAAGGCCGGGGAGCTGTTTTTT. Its translation: CASSLDGRYSSKAGELFF. Looking up the rest from reference TRBV5-1 and TRBJ2-2 gives the full variable domain: KAGVTQTPRYLIKTRGQQVTLSCSPISGHRSVSWYQQTPGQGLQFLFEYFSETQRNKGNFPGRFSGRQFSNSRSEMNVSTLELGDSALYLCASSLDGRYSSKAGELFFGEGSRLTVL.

Many counts were recorded for this clonotype. The V and J genes are TRBV10-3 and TRBJ2-2; D ambiguous. Germline V gene data show CDR1 as ENHRY and CDR2 as SYGVKD. The V and J ends lost 2 bases and 7 bases respectively, with 5 bases between them. This CDR3 has 12 amino acids. CDR3 amino acids: CAISEGNGELFF. The CDR3 DNA follows: TGTGCCATCAGTGAGGGTAACGGGGAGCTGTTTTTT.

The chain combines TRBV4-3 with TRBJ1-2; D is ambiguous. CDR1 LGHNA and CDR2 YSLEER come from the germline V gene. CDR3 length equals 16 residues. Between the trimmed V and J ends, which lost 0 bases and 4 bases, there was a span of 15 bases. The CDR3 region is CASSQDDDGLGYGYTF. The CDR3 bases are TGCGCCAGCAGCCAAGATGATGACGGGCTCGGCTATGGCTACACCTTC.

This clonotype occurred many times. The V call is TRBV29-1, the J call TRBJ2-5; D may be TRBD2 (6 bases). V was pared by 1 base and J by 5 bases, with 8 bases between. CDR3 size: 12 residues. Germline CDR1 and CDR2: SQVTM and ANQGSEA. The CDR3 protein is CSVEGGVETQYF. CDR3 sequence (DNA): TGCAGCGTTGAAGGGGGGGTGGAGACCCAGTACTTC.

In its sample, this clonotype was seen a few times. The genes are TRBV13 and TRBJ2-2; D perhaps matches TRBD2 (5 bases). CDR1 PRHDT and CDR2 FYEKMQ come from the germline V gene (reference sequence). Trimming removed 6 bases from V and 5 bases from J, with 13 bases in between. The CDR3 loop spans 14 amino acids. The CDR3, as DNA: TGTGCCAGCAGAACTAGGAGTCGGACCGGGGAGCTGTTTTTT. Protein: CASRTRSRTGELFF.

This clonotype was detected many times. V and J are TRBV12-3 or TRBV12-4 and TRBJ2-1, with D hard to call. This CDR3 is built from 15 residues. Deletions cut 5 bases from V and 4 bases from J, with 15 bases between. Here the CDR3 reads CASSTELAVYNEQFF. The CDR3 region has the DNA TGTGCCAGCAGTACCGAATTGGCAGTTTACAATGAGCAGTTCTTC.

This clonotype was detected only a few times. V is TRBV10-3 and J is TRBJ1-5, with TRBD1 identical over 7 bases. CDR3 length: 13 residues. From germline, CDR1 is ENHRY and CDR2 SYGVKD. Unmatched junction bases numbered 4, after V lost 8 bases and J lost 3 bases. The CDR3 spells CAISDRDNQPQHF. CDR3 coding DNA: TGTGCCATCTCCGACAGGGACAATCAGCCCCAGCATTTT.

The table lists this clonotype with many counts. The chain recombines TRBV29-1 with TRBJ2-7; 7 bases agree with TRBD2. The germline V gene has CDR1 SQVTM and CDR2 ANQGSEA. The CDR3 spans 13 residues. V was clipped by 7 bases and J by 0 bases; unmatched bases: 6. The CDR3 coding sequence is TGCAGCGCTTTGGGGGGGGTCTCCTACGAGCAGTACTTC. This sequence encodes CSALGGVSYEQYF.

As concerns this clonotype: This may be a read error, as it is one base from a much larger clone. This sequence joins TRBV12-3 or TRBV12-4 and TRBJ2-2; TRBD2 aligns across 11 bases. The CDR3 is made up of 15 amino acids. The CDR3 DNA sequence: TGTGCCAGCGGTTTACCGGGACTAGCGGCCGGGGAGCTGTTTTTT. Translated: CASGLPGLAAGELFF.

This clonotype was picked up many times. The V gene is TRBV27, the J gene TRBJ2-7, with TRBD1 matching over 9 bases. The CDR3 consists of 15 residues. Germline V gene data show CDR1 as MNHEY and CDR2 as SMNVEV (reference sequence). V trimming: 7 bases; J trimming: 5 bases; junction bases outside the gene matches: 12. The CDR3 DNA follows: TGTGCCAGCACCACTCCGGGACAGGGTATACACGAGCAGTACTTC. Amino acids: CASTTPGQGIHEQYF.

This clonotype was picked up many times. This sequence joins TRBV6-2 or TRBV6-3 and TRBJ2-1, with a possible D match to TRBD1 (6 bases). The V end was cut by 4 bases, the J end by 0 bases, with 10 bases between. Per the germline V gene, CDR1 is MNHEY and CDR2 is SVGEGT. This CDR3 has 15 residues. As DNA, the CDR3 is TGTGCCAGCAGTTCCTTGACAGGCTCCTACAATGAGCAGTTCTTC. This translates into CASSSLTGSYNEQFF.

The chain has TRBV12-5 and TRBJ2-1; 9 bases map to TRBD1. The CDR3 spans 16 residues. After removal of 0 bases from V and 5 bases from J, the junction contained 5 bases not matched to a gene. Germline CDR1 is LGHNT and CDR2 is FRNRAP. The chain's CDR3 is CASGLVRDRAHNEQFF. CDR3 DNA: TGTGCTAGTGGTTTGGTACGGGACAGGGCCCACAATGAGCAGTTCTTC.

This clonotype was seen more than once but under ten times. V is TRBV6-5 and J is TRBJ1-2; TRBD1 matches 9 bases. The CDR3 spans 17 residues. Looked up from germline, CDR1 is MNHEY and CDR2 is SVGAGI. V gave up 2 bases and J gave up 4 bases; unmatched junction bases: 11. CDR3 coding DNA: TGTGCCAGCAGTTACCGGACAGGGGCCGCGGGTGGCTATGGCTACACCTTC. Protein: CASSYRTGAAGGYGYTF.

This clonotype was seen a handful of times. For the CDR3, the DNA is TGTGCCAGCAGCGCCTGGGGATCTGGGGCCAACGTCCTGACTTTC. Translation: CASSAWGSGANVLTF. This chain joins TRBV9 and TRBJ2-6; the D is unclear. Trimming pared 3 bases from V and 1 base from J, leaving 8 bases between. The germline CDR1 and CDR2 sequences are SGDLS and YYNGEE. This CDR3 has 15 residues.

This clonotype has a handful of counts. The rearrangement links TRBV4-1 to TRBJ2-7, with 8 nucleotides matching TRBD1. V was clipped by 4 bases and J by 3 bases; unmatched bases: 17. The CDR3 consists of 18 residues. The V gene's germline CDR1 is MGHRA and CDR2 YSYEKL. CDR3 DNA: TGCGCCAGCAGCCCCGCACTCCTCGGACAGGGCTTTTACTACGAGCAGTACTTC. It codes for CASSPALLGQGFYYEQYF.

This clonotype was seen a handful of times. V usage is TRBV4-1 and J usage is TRBJ2-3, with 8 bases aligning to TRBD2. Trimming took 8 bases from V and 3 from J; bases not matched to a gene: 10. Per the germline V gene, CDR1 is MGHRA and CDR2 is YSYEKL. The CDR3 spans 15 residues. This chain's CDR3 is CASLERGGRTDTQYF. The CDR3 region has the DNA TGCGCCAGCCTAGAACGGGGGGGCCGGACAGATACGCAGTATTTT.

This clonotype showed up just a few times. The rearrangement joins TRBV7-9 to TRBJ2-1, with 7 bases fitting TRBD1. Germline assignment: CDR1 SEHNR and CDR2 FQNEAQ (reference sequence). The CDR3 contains 14 residues. The V segment lost 5 bases and the J segment 7 bases; nucleotides outside the gene matches: 8. The CDR3 region has the DNA TGTGCCAGCAGCCCCCGGGACAGTCCGAATGAGCAGTTCTTC. It translates to CASSPRDSPNEQFF.

Many counts were recorded for this clonotype. V gene TRBV25-1 combines with J gene TRBJ2-1, with D possibly called TRBD1 or TRBD2 (5 bases each). This CDR3 is built from 11 residues. Trimming stripped 3 bases from V and 15 bases from J, with 12 bases between. From germline, CDR1 is MGHDK and CDR2 SYGVNS. The chain's CDR3 is CASSEGPNRFF. CDR3 DNA sequence: TGTGCCAGCAGTGAGGGACCCAATCGGTTCTTC.

This clonotype was seen a handful of times. The V gene is TRBV5-4, the J gene TRBJ2-1; weak D call: TRBD1 (6 bases). Germline CDR1 is SGHNT and CDR2 is YYREEE (reference sequence). The CDR3 runs to 13 residues. Trimming left V 3 bases short and J 5 bases short, with 9 bases between. CDR3: CASSSRTDNEQFF. The CDR3 region has the DNA TGTGCCAGCAGCTCCCGGACAGACAATGAGCAGTTCTTC.

This clonotype was picked up many times. This chain uses TRBV12-3 or TRBV12-4 with TRBJ1-2; tentatively, D is TRBD1 (5 bases). V lost 5 bases and J lost 6, with 22 bases in between. This CDR3 is built from 16 residues. The CDR3 DNA reads as TGTGCCAGCAGTCCACTCGGCGGGCCACGGGGGGATGGCTACACCTTC. Translated, it gives CASSPLGGPRGDGYTF.

The chain is built from TRBV4-3 and TRBJ2-5; the match to TRBD2 covers 14 bases. Germline-derived CDR1 and CDR2 are LGHNA and YSLEER. CDR3 length equals 19 residues. V trimming: 1 base; J trimming: 5 bases; junction bases outside the gene matches: 12. The CDR3 bases are TGCGCCAGCAGCCAAGCTTGGACTAGCGGGGGGCCGGGGCGGGAGACCCAGTACTTC. Amino acids: CASSQAWTSGGPGRETQYF.